This TCR beta chain was identified in a study of shared clonotypes between healthy human individuals. Whole-study findings and limits: Clonotype sharing among donors, it was expected, would be affected by sequencing depth. About 5% of naive CD4 clonotypes were shared across a handful of donors.

A remark on this clone: Its antigen is as yet unknown.

Here immunoSEQ multiplex PCR was the method, and the copy in TCRdb shows in-frame clones only, minus some. The table lists roughly 500,000 clones, about 96% of them singletons. Naive CD4+ cells were CD45RA-selected; the remaining cells were memory. The specimen was naive CD4+ T cells sorted from blood. The subset here: CD45RA+ positively selected. This sequence originates from a woman aged 25-40 years in good health.

CDR3 in amino acids: CSAQTSGRVKNIQYF. CDR3 nucleotide sequence: TGCAGCGCTCAGACTAGCGGGAGGGTCAAAAACATTCAGTACTTC. The rearrangement links TRBV29-1 to TRBJ2-4, with TRBD2 identical over 14 bases. CDR3 length: 15 amino acids. Germline V CDR1 and CDR2: SQVTM, ANQGSEA. The J segment lost 3 bases and the V segment lost 7 bases, leaving 5 bases of the junction unmatched.